The present T cell receptor (beta chain) was sequenced within a study of shared clonotypes between healthy human individuals (TCRdb year 2020). Describing the broader study: A couple of women and a few men aged 18 to 49 years were included in the cohort. Each donor's leukapheresis produced roughly between roughly 0.85 and 10 billion PBMCs. For each donor, CD4 naive and CD4 memory were each run on three plates, CD8 naive on two plates, and CD8 memory on one plate. Libraries were prepared and TCR repertoires were sequenced by different laboratories using diverse techniques, in order to increase sequencing depth and limit assay-specific biases. Blood TCR repertoires of roughly five healthy adults were deeply sequenced to estimate repertoire size and the extent of clonotype sharing between individuals. The paper's findings and limits, for the study overall: Higher generation probabilities were observed for clonotypes shared by all four sorted-subset donors than for non-shared clonotypes. Sampling was restricted to blood, and TCR repertoires in tissue are likely to differ from TCR repertoires in blood. Estimated clonotype richness was generally larger for naive than for memory subsets. The genetic and exposure-history diversity represented was limited by the small number of donors. Rarefaction of sorted-subset datasets indicated incomplete sequencing despite the large sequencing depth. When several donors were compared, the shared fraction of clonotypes was roughly 4.8% for naive CD4, over 3% for naive CD8, 2% to 2.5% for memory CD4, and roughly 0.4% for memory CD8. Based on pairwise subsampling, the degree of clonotype sharing among donors was expected to be affected by sequencing depth.

The donors were healthy, HIV-negative adults with no recently reported acute infections or vaccinations. Every donor was a Caucasian adult living in Nashville, Tennessee, USA. CD4+ T cells were enriched through magnetic negative selection, after which naive cells were positively selected on CD45RA and the remaining negative fraction served as the memory subset. Blood was collected by leukapheresis, and PBMCs were isolated by Ficoll-Histopaque density gradient centrifugation and then cryopreserved in liquid nitrogen vapor phase. Analytical flow cytometry was used to check the purity and quantity of every magnetically sorted T cell population. From each sorted fraction, genomic DNA was isolated and quantified by UV absorbance on a Nanodrop 2000c. About this clone: Its antigen remains unidentified. No quality values exist for individual bases; no much larger clone is one base distant.

Using the deep immunoSEQ assay, TCR CDR3 regions were amplified from genomic DNA by multiplex PCR. Extracted genomic DNA from each cell subset was distributed evenly across all wells of several immunoSEQ 96-well plates, and each plate was treated as a replicate. For sorted subsets, each replicate PCR was loaded with approximately 200 ng genomic DNA, equivalent to about 33,000 T cell genomes. The purified libraries were quantified using a Qubit 3.0 fluorometer, sized with a Bioanalyzer 2100, and then quantified again using the KAPA Library Quantification kit. Every immunoSEQ 96-well plate was sequenced on a dedicated single-read 150-cycle Illumina NextSeq 550 flow cell. The original methods were these. The immunoSEQ output contained only junctional sequences without quality scores, so filtering could not match that applied to full-length reads. To assign V/J genes and CDR3, sequences were annotated against IMGT germline references using PyIR, a Python wrapper for IgBLAST v1.9. Reads with weak V/J assignments (E-value above 1e-6), missing CDR3, stop codons, out-of-frame junctions, or ambiguous translated residues were removed. V3J clonotypes were defined by identical inferred V gene, J gene, and CDR3 amino acid sequence. The percentage overlap between two repertoires was calculated by dividing the number of shared unique clonotypes by the size of the smaller repertoire. Richness of each repertoire was evaluated using RTK rarefaction, the Chao1 estimator, and Recon v2.1 estimates of unobserved clonotypes. Generation probabilities for all TCRbeta clonotypes obtained by the gDNA method from several donors were computed using OLGA. As stored in TCRdb, this immuneACCESS dataset retains in-frame rearrangements with V and J assigned. A fraction of the clones does not appear; measured against another copy, unresolved V genes explain less than half of the discrepancy, and the remainder lacks a known reason. V and J calls and clone size follow that table, whereas D and trimming were derived from the DNA. The sample records hundreds of thousands of clones, about two thirds of which are singletons. The ten largest clones take up about 2% of the sample.

The sequenced sample was memory CD4+ T cells sorted from blood. Explained via the paper, the cell subset or site label denotes: CD45RA-negative fraction. The sequence was collected from a woman aged 25 to 39 in good health.

The nucleotide sequence is given as TGTGCCAGTAGTAATCAAGGGTACACTGAAGCTTTCTTT. This gives the protein CASSNQGYTEAFF. The chain links TRBV19 with TRBJ1-1; the D gene assignment is ambiguous. Reading the germline V gene (reference sequence) gives CDR1 LNHDA and CDR2 SQIVND. Reading from cysteine to phenylalanine, the CDR3 counts 13 amino acids. Just the 39-base CDR3 DNA is kept, in frame starting at base 1. V drops 4 bases and J drops 3 bases, leaving 9 bases in between.